Sequencing of this TCR beta chain was carried out in a study of blood T cells in healthy people across ages. General study results and limits: Higher diversity and more naive CD4+ cells were features of long-lived donors, compared to aged donors.

Primed by a sample-barcoded 5' primer and a J-beta primer mix, a second PCR proceeded for 7 to 11 cycles. Each cDNA molecule was tagged by a template-switch adaptor with 12 random nucleotides. TCRdb re-called the 5' RACE reads with MiXCR, one entry per CDR3 protein. This sample has about 800,000 distinct CDR3 sequences, with 25% found just once. This clonotype showed up just a few times. What it binds is unknown. The length of the CDR3 is 12 residues. Germline assignment: CDR1 MDHEN and CDR2 SYDVKM. J lost 10 bases, V lost 5 bases, and 4 bases had no gene match. These data were also filed under a second study, of T cells of mothers and their children.

V and J are TRBV28 and TRBJ1-4, with TRBD1 matching over 7 bases. This receptor was obtained from a boy aged 10-17 years in good health. Material for sequencing was blood. The CDR3 is CASSTDRAKLFF. The CDR3 DNA follows: TGTGCCAGCAGTACCGACAGGGCAAAACTGTTTTTT.